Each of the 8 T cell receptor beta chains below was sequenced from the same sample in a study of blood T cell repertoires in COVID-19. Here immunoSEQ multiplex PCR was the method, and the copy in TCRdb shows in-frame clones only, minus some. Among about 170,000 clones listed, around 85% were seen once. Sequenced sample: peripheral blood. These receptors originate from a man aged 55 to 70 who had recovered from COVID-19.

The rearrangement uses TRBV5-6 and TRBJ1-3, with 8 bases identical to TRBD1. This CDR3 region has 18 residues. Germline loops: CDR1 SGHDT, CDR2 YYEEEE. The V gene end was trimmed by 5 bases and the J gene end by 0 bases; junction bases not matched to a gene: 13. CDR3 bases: TGTGCCAGCAGTCGCCAGGGGGCTGGGCTATTCTCTGGAAACACCATATATTTT. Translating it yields CASSRQGAGLFSGNTIYF.

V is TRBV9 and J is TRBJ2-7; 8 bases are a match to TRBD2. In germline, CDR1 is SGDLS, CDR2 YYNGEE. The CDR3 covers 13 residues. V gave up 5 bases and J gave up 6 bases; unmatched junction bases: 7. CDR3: CASSSGGAGEQYF. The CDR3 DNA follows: TGTGCCAGCAGTTCCGGGGGGGCCGGCGAGCAGTACTTC.

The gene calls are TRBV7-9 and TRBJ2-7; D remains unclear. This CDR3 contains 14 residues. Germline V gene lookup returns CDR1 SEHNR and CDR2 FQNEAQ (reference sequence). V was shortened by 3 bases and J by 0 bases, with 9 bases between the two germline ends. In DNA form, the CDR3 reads TGTGCCAGCAGCTTTGAGGCCAACTCCTACGAGCAGTACTTC. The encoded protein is CASSFEANSYEQYF. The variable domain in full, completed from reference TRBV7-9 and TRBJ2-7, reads DTGVSQNPRHKITKRGQNVTFRCDPISEHNRLYWYRQTLGQGPEFLTYFQNEAQLEKSRLLSDRFSAERPKGSFSTLEIQRTEQGDSAMYLCASSFEANSYEQYFGPGTRLTVT.

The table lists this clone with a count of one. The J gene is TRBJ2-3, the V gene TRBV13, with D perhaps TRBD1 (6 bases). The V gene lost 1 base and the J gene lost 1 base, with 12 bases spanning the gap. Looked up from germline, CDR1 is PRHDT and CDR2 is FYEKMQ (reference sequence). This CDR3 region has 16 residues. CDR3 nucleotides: TGTGCCAGCAGCTTAGCTTGGGGGCGCGGCACAGATACGCAGTATTTT. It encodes CASSLAWGRGTDTQYF.

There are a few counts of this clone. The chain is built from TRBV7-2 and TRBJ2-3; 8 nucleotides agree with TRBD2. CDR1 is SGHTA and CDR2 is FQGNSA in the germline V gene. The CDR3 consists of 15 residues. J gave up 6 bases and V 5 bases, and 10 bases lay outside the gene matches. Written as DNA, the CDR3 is TGTGCCAGCAGCCTCCCGGGGGGGCTGGAGGATACGCAGTATTTT. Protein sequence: CASSLPGGLEDTQYF.

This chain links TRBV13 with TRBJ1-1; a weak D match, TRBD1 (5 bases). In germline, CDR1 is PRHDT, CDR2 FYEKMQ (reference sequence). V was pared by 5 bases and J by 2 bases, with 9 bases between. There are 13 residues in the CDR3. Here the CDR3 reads CASSPGVNTEAFF. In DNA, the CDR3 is TGTGCCAGCAGCCCGGGGGTTAACACTGAAGCTTTCTTT.

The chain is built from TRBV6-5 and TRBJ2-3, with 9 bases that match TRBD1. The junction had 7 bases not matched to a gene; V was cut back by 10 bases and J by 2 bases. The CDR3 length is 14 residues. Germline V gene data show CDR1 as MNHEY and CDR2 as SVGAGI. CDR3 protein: CATLRTGVTDTQYF. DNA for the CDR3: TGTGCCACCCTCCGGACAGGGGTCACAGATACGCAGTATTTT.

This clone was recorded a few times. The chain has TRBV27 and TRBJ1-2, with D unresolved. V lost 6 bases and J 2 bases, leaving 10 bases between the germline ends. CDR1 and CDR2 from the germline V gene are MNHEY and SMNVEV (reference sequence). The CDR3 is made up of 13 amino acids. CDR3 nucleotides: TGTGCCAGCAGCATCCGGGAGAACTATGGCTACACCTTC. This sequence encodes CASSIRENYGYTF.